The clone carrying this TCR beta chain was recorded many times. Antigen specificity is unknown. This specimen belongs to a study of Graves' ophthalmopathy and Graves' hyperthyroidism. Physicians reached a diagnosis by relying on clinical symptoms, serum thyroxine, TRAb, thyroid ultrasound and orbital computed tomography. The authors isolated PBMCs from around 10 ml of fresh peripheral blood. Germline V CDR1 and CDR2: KGHDR, SFDVKD. V was clipped by 5 bases and J by 5 bases; unmatched bases: 3. The CDR3 runs 13 residues. The study's findings and limits: Ophthalmopathy progression was predicted by the model at about 69% sensitivity and roughly 72% specificity.

RNA transcripts yielded amplified TCR beta CDR3 regions. A first-round RT-PCR used HTBI primers, followed by a second-round multiplex PCR. In TCRdb, the multiplex PCR reads were re-called with MiXCR into one record per CDR3 protein. The data hold roughly 160,000 distinct CDR3 sequences, with 39% observed a single time. The source is a man aged 25 to 40 with Graves' ophthalmopathy. Sample: peripheral blood. The chain links TRBV24-1 to TRBJ2-7; 9 positions match TRBD1. In DNA form, the CDR3 reads TGTGCCACCAGTGGTGGGGACAGGGACGAGCAGTACTTC. This gives the protein CATSGGDRDEQYF.